These 9 T cell receptor beta chains originate from one sample sequenced in a study of regulatory T cells in long-lasting Graves disease. Time point specified: newly diagnosed GD, antithyroid drugs for less than 3 months. Preparation of the TCR library used RNA extracted from PBMCs. CDR3-region Arm-PCR and iRepertoire HTBI primers produced the TCR beta libraries. TCRdb recomputed calls from the multiplex PCR reads with MiXCR, one row per CDR3 protein. The sample holds under 800,000 distinct CDR3 sequences; around 15% are singletons and the top ten take around 18%. The same data also contributed to another study, on T cells in Graves' hyperthyroidism and ophthalmopathy.

This specimen was peripheral blood mononuclear cells (PBMCs), taken at new diagnosis, from a patient treated with antithyroid drugs. The receptors come from a woman aged 25 to 45 with Graves disease.

This clonotype has at least ten counts. This chain connects TRBV7-8 to TRBJ1-1, with a tentative D call TRBD1 (5 bases). Trimming pared 5 bases from V and 1 base from J, leaving 17 bases between. The CDR3 extends over 16 amino acids. In germline, CDR1 is SGHVS, CDR2 FQNEAQ. Here the CDR3 reads CASSLRRGGSNTEAFF. Here the CDR3 DNA reads TGTGCCAGCAGCCTAAGACGGGGGGGTTCGAACACTGAAGCTTTCTTT.

A remark on this clonotype: A much more abundant neighbour one base away suggests this may be a read error. The chain links TRBV2 to TRBJ1-5; the D gene is possibly TRBD1 (5 bases). There are 15 residues in the CDR3. Germline V gene lookup returns CDR1 SNHLY and CDR2 FYNNEI. V lost 5 bases, J lost 4 bases, and 15 bases lay in between. The CDR3 region is CASSPSQAGNQPQHF. The CDR3 nucleotides read TGTGCCAGCAGTCCCTCACAGGCGGGGAATCAGCCCCAGCATTTT.

This clonotype appeared many times. This chain links TRBV6-1 with TRBJ1-2; 10 nucleotides agree with TRBD1. The CDR3 is 19 amino acids. Germline V gives CDR1 MNHNS, CDR2 SASEGT. Trimming at V came to 0 bases and at J to 4 bases, leaving 14 bases not matched to a gene. CDR3 coding DNA: TGTGCCAGCAGTGAAGCGCCAGGGACAGGGGTTTTGGGCCCCTATGGCTACACCTTC. Amino acids: CASSEAPGTGVLGPYGYTF.

This clonotype was detected ten times or more. The chain couples TRBV3-1 to TRBJ2-7; possibly TRBD1 for D (5 bases). CDR3 length: 15 amino acids. V was shortened by 1 base and J by 3 bases, with 13 bases between the two germline ends. Germline CDR1 LGHDT, CDR2 YNNKEL (reference sequence). The CDR3 here is CASSQVGPLNYEQYF. In DNA form, the CDR3 reads TGTGCCAGCAGCCAAGTGGGGCCATTAAACTACGAGCAGTACTTC.

J is TRBJ2-7 and V is TRBV10-3; D remains unclear. This CDR3 region has 12 residues. Germline V gene data show CDR1 as ENHRY and CDR2 as SYGVKD. Trimming shortened V by 10 bases and J by 2 bases, and 12 bases separated the two germline ends. CDR3 coding DNA: TGTGCCACTTCGCAACCTCCCTACGAGCAGTACTTC. Protein product: CATSQPPYEQYF.

This clonotype was observed many times. The chain combines TRBV20-1 with TRBJ1-5; no clear D gene. Trimming shortened V by 4 bases and J by 0 bases, and 19 bases separated the two germline ends. The germline gives CDR1 DFQATT, CDR2 SNEGSKA (reference sequence). The CDR3 extends over 17 amino acids. This CDR3 reads CSATPLVRPYSNQPQHF. In nucleotides, the CDR3 is TGCAGTGCTACCCCACTCGTCAGACCTTATAGCAATCAGCCCCAGCATTTT.

This clonotype was counted only a few times. The chain combines TRBV7-2 with TRBJ2-4, with D possibly being TRBD1 or TRBD2 (5 bases each). CDR1 SGHTA and CDR2 FQGNSA come from the germline V gene. V was cut by 5 bases and J by 7 bases, with 15 bases left in between. The CDR3 is 14 residues long. In nucleotides, the CDR3 is TGTGCCAGCAGCCCCTTCGGGGCGGGCAACATTCAGTACTTC. It specifies CASSPFGAGNIQYF.

The chain recombines TRBV18 with TRBJ2-5; D remains unclear. The V end was cut by 6 bases, the J end by 5 bases, with 13 bases between. Germline V gene data show CDR1 as KGHSH and CDR2 as LQKENI. The CDR3 has 13 amino acids. The CDR3 reads CASSSGSMETQYF. The DNA of the CDR3 is TGTGCCAGCTCGTCCGGAAGCATGGAGACCCAGTACTTC.

This clonotype was found a few times. This rearrangement joins TRBV28 to TRBJ1-2; no clear D. The CDR3 sequence is 11 residues long. Trimming took off 6 bases at V and 4 bases at J, with 6 bases between the two ends. In germline, CDR1 is MDHEN, CDR2 SYDVKM. CDR3 protein: CASRYVYGYTF. Here the CDR3 DNA reads TGTGCCAGCAGATACGTCTATGGCTACACCTTC.